These T cell receptor beta chains were read from a single sample in a study of identifying expanded T cells in peripheral blood. The table came from immunoSEQ multiplex PCR; TCRdb's copy has only in-frame clones and leaves some out. The top ten hold less than 9.5% of the sample, which has 75,000 to 90,000 clones, 85% to 90% seen once. Sequenced input: blood. These receptors were taken from a person aged 18-70 years in good health. Each CDR3 is given with its conserved first and last residue. The D gene is left open where the match is weak. Size is omitted from some rows. Given values are once, few, many or a class for expanded clones.

v_call: TRBV5-1; clone_size: .; d_call: TRBD1; j_call: TRBJ1-6; cdr3_nt: TGCGCCAGCAGCCTGGCGGGACAGGCGAATTCACCCCTCCACTTT; cdr3_aa: CASSLAGQANSPLHF
v_call: TRBV25-1; clone_size: .; d_call: .; j_call: TRBJ1-2; cdr3_nt: TGTGCCAGCAGTTGGGGCGGTGGGGGAGGCTACACCTTC; cdr3_aa: CASSWGGGGGYTF
v_call: TRBV6-5; clone_size: .; d_call: .; j_call: TRBJ1-1; cdr3_nt: TGTGCCAGCAGTTCGAGCAACCTTCCAATGAACACTGAAGCTTTCTTT; cdr3_aa: CASSSSNLPMNTEAFF
v_call: TRBV2; clone_size: .; d_call: .; j_call: TRBJ1-4; cdr3_nt: TGTGCCAGCACCAGGGACGGCGGTGGTGAAAAACTGTTTTTT; cdr3_aa: CASTRDGGGEKLFF
v_call: TRBV18; clone_size: once; d_call: .; j_call: TRBJ1-2; cdr3_nt: TGTGCCAGCTCACCACTAAGGGATTCTAGCTATGGCTACACCTTC; cdr3_aa: CASSPLRDSSYGYTF
v_call: TRBV6-1; clone_size: .; d_call: TRBD2; j_call: TRBJ2-7; cdr3_nt: TGTGCCAGCAGTGAATCCCGGACTAGCGGGAGCTACGAGCAGTACTTC; cdr3_aa: CASSESRTSGSYEQYF
v_call: TRBV7-8; clone_size: .; d_call: .; j_call: TRBJ1-5; cdr3_nt: TGTGCCAGCAGCTTAGATCGGGATCAGCCCCAGCATTTT; cdr3_aa: CASSLDRDQPQHF
v_call: TRBV4-2; clone_size: .; d_call: TRBD2; j_call: TRBJ2-1; cdr3_nt: TGTGCCAGCAGCCAAGAGCCTAGCGGGGGGGCGCGTGAGCAGTTCTTC; cdr3_aa: CASSQEPSGGAREQFF
v_call: TRBV18; clone_size: .; d_call: TRBD1; j_call: TRBJ2-7; cdr3_nt: TGTGCCAGCTCAATGACAGGGGGCATATATCACGAGCAGTACTTC; cdr3_aa: CASSMTGGIYHEQYF
v_call: TRBV5-1; clone_size: .; d_call: .; j_call: TRBJ2-7; cdr3_nt: TGCGCCAGCAGGGGTTATGGACTAAGCTCCTACGAGCAGTACTTC; cdr3_aa: CASRGYGLSSYEQYF
v_call: TRBV7-9; clone_size: .; d_call: TRBD1; j_call: TRBJ1-1; cdr3_nt: TGTGCCAGCAGCTTAAATTTGGTCGGGACAGATGAAGCTTTCTTT; cdr3_aa: CASSLNLVGTDEAFF
v_call: TRBV7-8; clone_size: .; d_call: .; j_call: TRBJ2-7; cdr3_nt: TGTGCCAGCAGCTTATACTACGAGCAGTACTTC; cdr3_aa: CASSLYYEQYF
v_call: TRBV10-2; clone_size: .; d_call: TRBD2; j_call: TRBJ2-1; cdr3_nt: TGCGCCAGCAGTGGAATAGCGGGAGGATCCTACAATGAGCAGTTCTTC; cdr3_aa: CASSGIAGGSYNEQFF
v_call: TRBV10-3; clone_size: .; d_call: TRBD2; j_call: TRBJ2-1; cdr3_nt: TGTGCCTCCGAGCGGGGAACCTACAATGAGCAGTTCTTC; cdr3_aa: CASERGTYNEQFF
v_call: TRBV7-8; clone_size: .; d_call: .; j_call: TRBJ2-1; cdr3_nt: TGTGCCAGCAGCTTAGACAGAAGCTCCTACAATGAGCAGTTCTTC; cdr3_aa: CASSLDRSSYNEQFF
v_call: TRBV2; clone_size: .; d_call: TRBD1; j_call: TRBJ1-5; cdr3_nt: TGTGCCAGCAGCCCCAGGGGGAATAGCAATCAGCCCCAGCATTTT; cdr3_aa: CASSPRGNSNQPQHF
v_call: TRBV9; clone_size: .; d_call: .; j_call: TRBJ1-6; cdr3_nt: TGTGCCAGCAGCCTAGAGGGAACCGGGGTACCCCTCCACTTT; cdr3_aa: CASSLEGTGVPLHF
v_call: TRBV5-1; clone_size: .; d_call: .; j_call: TRBJ1-2; cdr3_nt: TGCGCCAGCAGCGACCGGGGCAGTGCTAACTATGGCTACACCTTC; cdr3_aa: CASSDRGSANYGYTF